This record looks at one T cell receptor beta chain sequence and its context. This clone was counted once. Its cognate antigen has yet to be identified. Per-base qualities were not stored, and no clone one base away is much larger. This sample stems from a study of shared clonotypes between healthy human individuals (dated by TCRdb to 2020 to 2022). Context from the whole study: The cohort comprised a couple of women and a few men aged 18 to 49 years. For each donor, CD4 naive and CD4 memory were each given three plates, CD8 naive was given two plates, and CD8 memory was given one plate. To estimate repertoire size and how much clonotypes are shared between individuals, the study performed deep sequencing of blood TCR repertoires from a few healthy adults. Libraries were prepared and TCR repertoires were sequenced by different laboratories using diverse techniques, in order to increase sequencing depth and limit assay-specific biases. Per donor, leukapheresis produced somewhere between about 0.94 and 9 billion PBMCs.

Using the deep immunoSEQ assay, multiplex PCR amplified TCR CDR3 regions from genomic DNA. Extracted genomic DNA from each cell subset was spread evenly across all wells of several immunoSEQ 96-well plates, with each plate serving as a replicate. For sorted subsets, 200 to 250 ng of genomic DNA, equivalent to about 30,000 T cell genomes, went into each replicate PCR. Purified libraries were quantified with a Qubit 3.0 fluorometer, sized on a Bioanalyzer 2100, and re-quantified with the KAPA Library Quantification kit. Each immunoSEQ 96-well plate was sequenced on its own single-read 150-cycle Illumina NextSeq 550 flow cell. The authors' pipeline ran thus. Because only junctional sequences without quality scores were contained in the immunoSEQ output, filtering matching that applied to full-length reads could not be performed. Sequences were annotated with PyIR, a Python wrapper for IgBLAST v1.9, and V/J genes and CDR3 were assigned using IMGT germline references. Any read was removed if the V/J assignment was weak (E-value above 1e-6), the CDR3 was missing, or the read contained stop codons, out-of-frame junctions, or ambiguous translated residues. V3J clonotypes were defined by identical inferred V gene, J gene, and CDR3 amino acid sequence. To compute the percentage overlap between repertoires, the number of shared unique clonotypes was divided by the size of the smaller repertoire. Richness of each repertoire was evaluated using RTK rarefaction, the Chao1 estimator, and Recon v2.1 estimates of unobserved clonotypes. OLGA was used to compute generation probabilities for all TCRbeta clonotypes that the gDNA method yielded from a handful of donors. The table was pulled from immuneACCESS by TCRdb, which kept in-frame rearrangements only. Such tables lose some clones; where checked, under half of the loss comes from unresolved V genes, and the rest has no known cause. For V, J and clone size, that table is used; D and trimming come from the DNA. The sample table contains fewer than 2.5 million clones; only one count was recorded for 90% to 95% of them. The top ten clonotypes cover approximately 0.36% of the sample.

The donors were healthy, HIV-negative adults who had no recently reported acute infections or vaccinations. All donors were Caucasian adults living in Nashville, Tennessee, USA. CD4+ T cells were enriched by magnetic negative selection; naive cells were then positively selected on CD45RA, and the negative fraction formed the memory subset. After blood collection by leukapheresis, PBMCs were isolated using Ficoll-Histopaque density gradient centrifugation and then cryopreserved in the vapor phase of liquid nitrogen. Analytical flow cytometry was used to check the purity and quantity of each magnetically sorted T cell population. From each sorted fraction, genomic DNA was isolated and quantified by UV absorbance on a Nanodrop 2000c. Summary of the overall study and its limitations: Estimated clonotype richness was generally larger for naive than for memory subsets. Rarefaction of sorted-subset datasets indicated incomplete sequencing despite the large sequencing depth. Sampling was limited to blood, and TCR repertoires in tissue likely differ from TCR repertoires in blood. About 5% of naive CD4, 3.5% of naive CD8, roughly 2.4% of memory CD4, and over 0.35% of memory CD8 clonotypes were shared across several donors. Pairwise subsampling led to the expectation that sequencing depth would affect the degree of clonotype sharing among donors. Because the study included a small number of donors, the genetic and exposure-history diversity represented was limited. Clonotypes shared by all four sorted-subset donors showed higher generation probabilities than non-shared clonotypes.

From the cysteine up to the phenylalanine, the CDR3 has a length of 15 residues. Just CDR3 DNA is preserved here, 45 bases in frame from base 1. V and J are trimmed by 5 bases and 8 bases, and the gene matches miss 9 bases of the junction. Taken from the germline V gene, the CDR1 and CDR2 loops are SGHRS and YFSETQ. The sequence is built from TRBV5-1 and TRBJ2-1, with 11 middle bases fitting TRBD2. The clonotype comes from a young man in good health. Some clones in this sample may be carry-over from other donors' samples. What was sequenced was naive CD4+ T cells from PBMCs. The cell subset or site label here, explained by the study, means: CD45RA+ positively selected. The base sequence is TGCGCCAGCAGTCACGATACGGGACTAGCGGATGAGCAGTTCTTC. Translated, it gives CASSHDTGLADEQFF.